The clone carrying this T cell receptor beta chain appeared a few times. The sample belongs to a study of blood T cell repertoires in COVID-19. The wider study: The United States, Italy and Spain supplied acute and convalescent COVID-19 samples. From T cells, B-cell-depleted T cells, or PBMCs came the material, which was cDNA or gDNA.

Trimming stripped 6 bases from V and 3 bases from J, with 9 bases between. Germline CDR1 DFQATT, CDR2 SNEGSKA (reference sequence). This CDR3 has 11 residues. Under the authors' procedure: From reference gene primer amplification, estimates of nucleated cell counts were derived. Here immunoSEQ multiplex PCR was the method, and the copy in TCRdb shows in-frame clones only, minus some. The D gene and trimming were derived from the DNA, and the V and J assignments and clone size from that table. The sample includes around 29,000 clones, over 75% of them seen just once. This chain uses TRBV20-1 with TRBJ2-7; D is unclear. This TCR came from an older woman with active COVID-19. The sample consisted of peripheral blood. CDR3 DNA sequence: TGCAGTGCGAAAACGGTCTACGAGCAGTACTTC. Translating gives CSAKTVYEQYF.